This is a list of T cell receptor beta chains from one sample in a study of T cells in localized non-small cell lung cancer. Sequencing was performed with immunoSEQ multiplex PCR; in TCRdb, only in-frame clones are kept and a portion is missing. Here the sample spans 15,000 to 25,000 clones, under 95% being singletons. The sequenced sample was peripheral blood, obtained before any cancer treatment. The origin of the receptors is a male donor aged 60 or older with stage I squamous cell lung carcinoma. The conserved cysteine and the conserved F or W are not part of the CDR3 here. The order of the fields is V gene, CDR3 protein.

TRBV5-1 ASRSLNGEGEAF
TRBV13 ASSSPGETQY
TRBV29-1 SVKNRGQSSYEQY
TRBV5-1 ASSPGGGTETQY
TRBV10-2 ASSKSNSNQPQH
TRBV5-4 ASSLGGRESNYGYT
TRBV5-1 ASSPGGAGEKLF
TRBV4-2 ASSQEYDGGGHQPQH
TRBV19 ASSSWGPDTQY
TRBV19 ASSPGTRQNTGELF
TRBV7-2 ASSLGPSSYNEQF
TRBV6-1 ASMVGQGEVNEQF
TRBV7-2 ASTPRGVAGGGADTQY
TRBV28 ASSFQVYEQY
TRBV2 ASSEERFYEQY
TRBV4-1 ASSQDLAGRTDTQY
TRBV13 ASSLGVGVGQPQH
TRBV7-9 ASSPDSGTGGFNEQF
TRBV19 ASSFGRQPNEAF
TRBV30 AWGPGWTGETQY
TRBV9 ASRRGTSGVTGELF
TRBV28 ASSLWDRGYEQY
TRBV5-1 ASSLVSAGGPGTGELF
TRBV5-4 ASSWTSANNEQF
TRBV19 ASSMSSGSVEETQY
TRBV5-1 ASMADANTGELF
TRBV6-1 ATSGTGVQY
TRBV28 ASSGSHPGGTAF
TRBV11-2 ASSLGSDEKLF
TRBV19 ASSIPLGQGNEKLF
TRBV5-1 ASSLGSSWYNEQF
TRBV9 ASSVGPTVVVPGELF
TRBV27 ASSHPTGGAYNSPLH
TRBV28 ASSLEGGGDTQY
TRBV28 ASSGGEGPYNSPLH
TRBV7-3 ASSLGQGTGELF
TRBV19 ASRGTGVHEQY
TRBV28 ASSFADRARDIQY
TRBV23-1 ASSHSGMGLLNTEAF
TRBV18 ASSPYQETQY
TRBV9 ASSASGTGVGGYT
TRBV18 ASSPSGKNIQY
TRBV10-3 AISEGQGMNTEAF
TRBV25-1 ASSEYGFEGPNQPQH
TRBV28 ASSFSGGDSMDTEAF
TRBV7-9 ASSPPAGQGAIRELF
TRBV18 ASSPDRANEKLF
TRBV30 ACGRAYEQY
TRBV7-3 ASSVTSWNQPQH
TRBV5-1 ASSPAPTGMNTEAF
TRBV29-1 SVEPRQGTEAF